The 14 T cell receptor beta chains listed next were all sequenced from one sample in a study of cytomegalovirus exposure and HLA in healthy donors. Using immunoSEQ multiplex PCR, the repertoire was profiled, and TCRdb retains in-frame clones only, with some absent. The repertoire holds 100,000 or so clones, with roughly 89% as singletons. Sequenced sample: PBMCs. These receptors were taken from a woman in her 30s in good health and CMV-seronegative.

This clone was seen just once. The chain recombines TRBV7-8 with TRBJ1-5, with 7 bases identical to TRBD1. Trimming at V came to 1 base and at J to 9 bases, leaving 12 bases not matched to a gene. CDR1 is SGHVS and CDR2 is FQNEAQ in the germline V gene. The length of the CDR3 is 16 residues. In DNA, the CDR3 is TGTGCCAGCAGCTTAGTAATGGACAGGTCGGGGAGGCCCCAGCATTTT. Its translation is CASSLVMDRSGRPQHF.

The CDR3 DNA reads TGCAGCGTTCGGGACATCCCCTACGAGCAGTACTTC. Translated: CSVRDIPYEQYF. The gene calls are TRBV29-1 and TRBJ2-7, with TRBD1 as a possible D gene (6 bases). The V end was cut by 5 bases, the J end by 2 bases, with 10 bases between. This CDR3 comprises 12 residues. Germline V gene lookup returns CDR1 SQVTM and CDR2 ANQGSEA.

V gene TRBV28 combines with J gene TRBJ2-7; 7 nucleotides match TRBD1. CDR1 is MDHEN and CDR2 is SYDVKM in the germline V gene. V was clipped by 7 bases and J by 2 bases; unmatched bases: 5. CDR3 length: 13 residues. CDR3 loop: CASTSTGPYEQYF. CDR3 nucleotides: TGTGCCAGCACCTCGACAGGGCCCTACGAGCAGTACTTC. The complete variable domain, with remaining parts taken from reference TRBV28 and TRBJ2-7, reads DVKVTQSSRYLVKRTGEKVFLECVQDMDHENMFWYRQDPGLGLRLIYFSYDVKMKEKGDIPEGYSVSREKKERFSLILESASTNQTSMYLCASTSTGPYEQYFGPGTRLTVT.

The chain has TRBV19 and TRBJ2-7, with a weak D call TRBD1 (5 bases). CDR1 LNHDA and CDR2 SQIVND come from the germline V gene (reference sequence). The CDR3 runs 14 residues. The V gene lost 4 bases and the J gene lost 5 bases, with 15 bases spanning the gap. As DNA, the CDR3 is TGTGCCAGTAGTAGGGGCGGAGACGCGCACGAGCAGTACTTC. Translation: CASSRGGDAHEQYF.

The rearrangement joins TRBV18 to TRBJ1-2; D may be TRBD1 (6 bases). The CDR3 sequence is 14 residues long. Germline values: CDR1 KGHSH, CDR2 LQKENI. Trimming took 2 bases from V and 8 from J, leaving 15 bases between them. The CDR3 DNA is TGTGCCAGCTCACCAAGGAACAGGGAAAGCGGCTACACCTTC. Its protein product is CASSPRNRESGYTF.

V usage is TRBV7-2 and J usage is TRBJ1-4; no clear D gene. The CDR3 consists of 14 residues. Germline V gives CDR1 SGHTA, CDR2 FQGNSA. V was cut by 1 base and J by 3 bases, with 6 bases left in between. Here the CDR3 DNA reads TGTGCCAGCAGCTTAGAAGCCGCTAATGAAAAACTGTTTTTT. Its translation is CASSLEAANEKLFF.

This chain connects TRBV9 to TRBJ2-7; TRBD2 is a possible D gene (6 bases). The V and J ends lost 2 bases and 6 bases respectively, with 12 bases between them. CDR3 size: 13 residues. Germline assignment: CDR1 SGDLS and CDR2 YYNGEE. CDR3 nucleotides: TGTGCCAGCAGCGTTCGACTCGGGGGCGAGCAGTACTTC. Its protein is CASSVRLGGEQYF.

The V and J genes are TRBV5-1 and TRBJ1-4; TRBD1 matches at 8 bases. CDR1 SGHRS and CDR2 YFSETQ come from the germline V gene. The junction had 12 bases not matched to a gene; V was cut back by 6 bases and J by 8 bases. The CDR3 extends over 15 amino acids. The CDR3 loop reads CASNRGSVVDEKLFF. The CDR3 nucleotides read TGCGCCAGCAACAGGGGGTCTGTCGTTGACGAAAAACTGTTTTTT.

This chain joins TRBV4-3 and TRBJ2-1; 8 nucleotides align to TRBD2. The junction had 13 bases not matched to a gene; V was cut back by 4 bases and J by 5 bases. Germline loops: CDR1 LGHNA, CDR2 YSLEER. The CDR3 loop spans 17 amino acids. The CDR3 DNA follows: TGCGCCAGCAGCCGGGCGGGAGGAAAGGGAGCGAACAATGAGCAGTTCTTC. This translates into CASSRAGGKGANNEQFF.

The chain joins TRBV6-1 to TRBJ1-1; unclear D gene. V gave up 2 bases and J gave up 0 bases, with 13 bases separating them. The CDR3 consists of 16 residues. Germline V lookup: CDR1 MNHNS, CDR2 SASEGT. The CDR3 here is CASSEKPVPMNTEAFF. In DNA form, the CDR3 reads TGTGCCAGCAGTGAAAAGCCGGTCCCCATGAACACTGAAGCTTTCTTT.

In this sample, this clone turned up once. The rearrangement joins TRBV6-6 to TRBJ2-3, with 7 bases identical to TRBD2. Germline CDR1 reads MNHNY; CDR2 reads SVGAGI (reference sequence). This CDR3 contains 15 residues. V was clipped by 7 bases and J by 11 bases; unmatched bases: 18. CDR3 sequence: CASTLGGRGEEGQYF. CDR3 nucleotide sequence: TGTGCCAGCACCCTAGGCGGGAGAGGGGAGGAGGGGCAGTATTTT.

The rearrangement links TRBV9 to TRBJ2-5; no reliable D call. CDR1 is SGDLS, CDR2 YYNGEE, per germline. This CDR3 region has 12 residues. Trimming left V 0 bases short and J 4 bases short, with 4 bases between. The CDR3 bases are TGTGCCAGCAGCGTAGTCGGAGAGACCCAGTACTTC. This encodes CASSVVGETQYF.

This chain links TRBV29-1 with TRBJ2-1; D is unclear. Germline V gene lookup returns CDR1 SQVTM and CDR2 ANQGSEA. The CDR3 has 12 residues. V was trimmed by 3 bases and J by 4 bases, leaving 7 bases between them. The DNA for the CDR3 is TGCAGCGTTGATGGCGGTTACAATGAGCAGTTCTTC. Translation gives CSVDGGYNEQFF.

The chain combines TRBV28 with TRBJ2-1, with unresolved D. Deletions cut 6 bases from V and 0 bases from J, with 12 bases between. Germline V gene data show CDR1 as MDHEN and CDR2 as SYDVKM. The CDR3 covers 15 residues. Written as DNA, the CDR3 is TGTGCCAGCAGCCCAACTCTCCTCTCCTACAATGAGCAGTTCTTC. This codes for CASSPTLLSYNEQFF.